Following are 6 T cell receptor beta chains from one sample sequenced in a study of somatic mutations in cytotoxic T cells in rheumatoid arthritis. Produced via immunoSEQ multiplex PCR; TCRdb's table is partial and in-frame only. The table has 5,500 to 6,500 clones, roughly 76% seen once. Material: CD8+ T cells sorted from blood. The receptors shown here come from a woman aged 45 to 65 in good health.

The chain recombines TRBV27 with TRBJ1-2; tentatively, D is TRBD1 (6 bases). Germline CDR1 MNHEY, CDR2 SMNVEV (reference sequence). Between the trimmed V and J ends, which lost 3 bases and 2 bases, there was a span of 16 bases. The CDR3 is 16 residues long. CDR3 residues: CASSLAPWTENYGYTF. Written as DNA, the CDR3 is TGTGCCAGCAGTTTGGCCCCCTGGACAGAGAACTATGGCTACACCTTC.

J is TRBJ1-2 and V is TRBV16; D is uncertain. Germline CDR1 reads KGHSY; CDR2 reads FQNENV. The CDR3 runs 13 residues. V was trimmed by 2 bases and J by 1 base, leaving 5 bases between them. The DNA of the CDR3 is TGTGCCAGCAGCCAAGACTTTAACTATGGCTACACCTTC. It encodes CASSQDFNYGYTF.

The rearrangement uses TRBV28 and TRBJ2-7, with TRBD1 matching 9 bases. Germline V CDR1 and CDR2: MDHEN, SYDVKM. The CDR3 has 13 amino acids. V was clipped by 7 bases and J by 3 bases; unmatched bases: 4. For the CDR3, the DNA is TGTGCCAGCACCCGGGGACAGGGCTACGAGCAGTACTTC. It specifies CASTRGQGYEQYF.

The V call is TRBV2, the J call TRBJ1-2, with TRBD1 matching over 11 bases. CDR3 length: 14 amino acids. CDR1 is SNHLY, CDR2 FYNNEI, per germline. V shed 4 bases, J shed 8 bases, and the junction held 6 bases outside the gene matches. Here the CDR3 DNA reads TGTGCCAGCAGTGTTGGGACAGGGGGTGGGGGCTACACCTTC. Translation gives CASSVGTGGGGYTF.

This sequence joins TRBV12-2 and TRBJ2-1; no check of the table's D call, TRBD2, against the DNA was made. TRBV12-2 is given as a pseudogene. The CDR3 is 19 residues long. CDR3 sequence reads: CASRLEEVLAGGLNNEQFF. The CDR3 DNA reads as TGTGCAAGTCGCTTAGAGGAAGTCTTAGCGGGGGGCCTTAACAATGAGCAGTTCTTC.

This chain joins TRBV5-4 and TRBJ1-4; TRBD1 might be the D (6 bases). Trimming removed 4 bases at V and 6 bases at J, with 16 bases between. There are 15 residues in the CDR3. Germline V gene sequence: CDR1 SGHNT, CDR2 YYREEE (reference sequence). The CDR3 sequence: CASSVNRAVDEKLFF. The CDR3 bases are TGTGCCAGCAGCGTCAACAGGGCGGTAGATGAAAAACTGTTTTTT. Variable domain in full (rest from reference TRBV5-4 and TRBJ1-4): ETGVTQSPTHLIKTRGQQVTLRCSSQSGHNTVSWYQQALGQGPQFIFQYYREEENGRGNFPPRFSGLQFPNYSSELNVNALELDDSALYLCASSVNRAVDEKLFFGSGTQLSVL.